The following is a TCR beta chain sequence with its context. Antigen unknown. With 60 Vbeta and 13 Jbeta primers, the PCR was carried out. Here immunoSEQ multiplex PCR was the method, and the copy in TCRdb shows in-frame clones only, minus some. The repertoire holds around 150,000 clones, approximately 79% seen once, with approximately 0.89% in the top ten. The V and J ends lost 2 bases and 4 bases, in that order; junction bases with no gene match: 6. Germline loops: CDR1 GTSNPN, CDR2 SVGIG (reference sequence). CDR3 size: 15 residues. The record originates from a study of cytomegalovirus exposure and HLA in healthy donors. The study, taken as a whole, reports: Cytomegalovirus status was reportedly diagnosed by the classifier with high sensitivity and specificity.

The V call is TRBV30, the J call TRBJ2-7; TRBD2 agrees at 12 bases. The material sequenced was PBMCs. This sequence originates from a woman aged 45-65 years in good health and CMV-seropositive. The CDR3 is CAWSLPSGGAYEQYF. In DNA form, the CDR3 reads TGTGCCTGGAGTTTGCCTAGCGGGGGGGCTTACGAGCAGTACTTC.